This TCR beta chain was recovered during a study of blood T cell repertoires in COVID-19. Study context: The United States, Italy and Spain supplied acute and convalescent COVID-19 samples. From T cells, B-cell-depleted T cells, or PBMCs came the material, which was cDNA or gDNA.

Trimming removed 6 bases at V and 10 bases at J, with 12 bases between. The CDR3 covers 12 residues. In the original workflow: Researchers report that nucleated cell counts were estimated from reference gene primer amplification. Sequencing was performed with immunoSEQ multiplex PCR; in TCRdb, only in-frame clones are kept and a portion is missing. D and trimming were read from the DNA, whereas the V and J calls and clone size are those reported in that table. The repertoire includes roughly 100,000 clones, approximately 84% of them detected once, and around 9.5% sits in the top ten. The TCR comes from a man aged 35-49 years with active or convalescent COVID-19. The sequenced sample was peripheral blood. The V gene is TRBV12-3 or TRBV12-4, the J gene TRBJ1-4; a possible D gene is TRBD1 (6 bases). CDR3 protein: CASSPDRTKLFF. As DNA, the CDR3 is TGTGCCAGCAGCCCTGACAGGACAAAACTGTTTTTT.